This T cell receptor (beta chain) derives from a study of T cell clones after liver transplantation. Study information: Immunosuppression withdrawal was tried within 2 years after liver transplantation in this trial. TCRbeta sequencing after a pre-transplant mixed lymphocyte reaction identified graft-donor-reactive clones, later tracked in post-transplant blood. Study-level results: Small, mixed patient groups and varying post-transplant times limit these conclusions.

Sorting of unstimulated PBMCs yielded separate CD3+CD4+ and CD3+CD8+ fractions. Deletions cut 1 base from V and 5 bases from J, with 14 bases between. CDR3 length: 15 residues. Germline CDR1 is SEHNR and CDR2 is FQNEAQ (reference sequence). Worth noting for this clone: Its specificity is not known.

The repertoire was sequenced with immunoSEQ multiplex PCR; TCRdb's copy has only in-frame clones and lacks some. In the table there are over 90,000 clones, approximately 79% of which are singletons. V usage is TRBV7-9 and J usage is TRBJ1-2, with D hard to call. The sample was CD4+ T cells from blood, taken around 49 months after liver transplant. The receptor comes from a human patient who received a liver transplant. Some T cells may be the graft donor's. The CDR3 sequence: CASSLERVTDYGYTF. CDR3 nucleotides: TGTGCCAGCAGCTTAGAGAGGGTGACTGATTATGGCTACACCTTC.